Included here is one TCR beta chain sequence, with context. This clonotype was observed a few times. This clone's antigen is unknown. Base qualities are missing; no much larger clone stands one base away. Receptor amplification or capture employed 5' RACE. Sequenced on an Illumina HiSeq 2500. A second about 6 to 11 cycle PCR used a sample-barcoded 5' primer and a J-beta primer mix. A template-switch 5' adaptor carrying 12 random nucleotides introduced a unique molecular identifier onto each TCR beta cDNA molecule. Each sample yielded at least 2.5 million CDR3-containing paired-end reads. All of the RNA was converted into first-strand cDNA using the Mint cDNA synthesis kit, with a TRBC-specific oligonucleotide serving as the primer. After uracil-DNA glycosylase treatment, a first 18-cycle PCR used universal primers M1SS and BC2_uni_R on all cDNA. In the authors' own workflow: Each sample was normalized by randomly selecting 1 million high-quality reads, each carrying a distinct molecular identifier. Instead of being binned into consensus sequences, reads that shared molecular identifiers were thrown out. CDR3 identification, clonotype clustering and error correction used MiTCR with a Q25 quality threshold and the strictest error-elimination algorithm. A nonparametric unseen species model with Euler transformation was used to estimate lower-bound total TCR beta diversity. Through fastp at Q25 and MiXCR, TCRdb rebuilt clones from the public reads, retaining in-frame beta chains. Each entry is one CDR3 protein sequence, shown with its most common DNA and genes. TCRdb assigned the V and J calls; the authors' analysis was not used. Here the sample has 550,000 to 700,000 distinct CDR3 sequences; roughly 28% occur a single time. The ten top clones hold less than 20% of the sample.

The donors were 40 or so Caucasian individuals from Russia, aged roughly 6 to 95 years, who were systemically healthy. Around 10 milliliters of peripheral blood were collected from each donor into EDTA-treated Vacutainer tubes. Ficoll-Paque density-gradient centrifugation was used to isolate PBMCs, with at least 6.5 million per sample. Total RNA was extracted from PBMCs with Trizol reagent, with at least 6 micrograms obtained per sample. Naive CD45RAhigh/CD27high T cell percentages were measured by flow cytometry on a PBMC aliquot from every donor. The germline V end is reduced by 6 bases and the J end by 2 bases; junction bases left unmatched: 4. The CDR3 holds 14 amino acids from the cysteine to the phenylalanine. Only CDR3 DNA remains: 42 bases, in frame from the first base. The germline V gene sets CDR1 to MNHEY and CDR2 to SVGAGI. The data derive from a study of blood T cells in healthy people across ages (dated by TCRdb to the mid-2010s). A note on the overall study: Template switching captured roughly one uniquely barcoded TCR beta cDNA molecule per two T cells in model experiments. Using deep sequencing normalized with unique cDNA molecular identifiers, the study measured how TCR beta repertoire diversity changes with age. The donors were divided into four age groups: young (average approximately 15 years), middle-aged (about 39), aged (about 56) and long-lived (around 87). Donors of different ages were randomly distributed across sequencing lanes to avoid experimental bias. The study analyzed two additional independent replicas of 1 million unique cDNA reads from the same blood draw for two donors, one aged 18 to 29 and one aged 80 or older.

The investigation overall reported the following: The CMV infection status of donors was not known, potentially confounding age-related changes in expanded clonotypes. Observed TCR beta diversity per million T cells fell roughly linearly with age, and a significant reduction was already apparent by age around 40. Because profiling used bulk unsorted PBMCs, naive and antigen-experienced compartments could not be compared conclusively. Estimates of total diversity based on one million sequenced T cells were regarded as lower bounds and as underestimates. The percentage of naive T cells measured by flow cytometry correlated strongly with observed TCR beta diversity. The long-lived group showed more naive CD4+ T cells, fewer expanded clones and increased TCR diversity than the aged group, suggesting age selection.

The receptor was derived from a woman aged 70-85 years in good health. This receptor chain uses TRBV6-5 and TRBJ1-2; a stretch of 9 junction bases matches TRBD1. The source material was blood. In nucleotide form, the sequence is TGTGCCAGCAGGCGGGACAGGGTGAACTATGGCTACACCTTC. It is translated as CASRRDRVNYGYTF.